This TCR beta chain derives from a study of radiation and T cells in renal cell carcinoma. Assay used: immunoSEQ multiplex PCR; TCRdb lists only in-frame clones, some missing. This sample has 120,000 to 150,000 clones, with over 65% found just once. Germline-derived CDR1 and CDR2 are SGHTA and FQGNSA. Trimming removed 3 bases from V and 4 bases from J, with 4 bases in between. This CDR3 spans 12 amino acids. About this clone itself: Different DNA sequences within this sample yield the same CDR3.

The time point: baseline pretreatment blood. Treatment described: 15 Gy SBRT to primary tumor, nephrectomy 4 weeks later. The chain combines TRBV7-2 with TRBJ1-5; D is undetermined. The sequencing here drew on blood, taken from a patient whose treatment included radiotherapy and nephrectomy. The sequence came from a woman aged 45-65 years with renal cell carcinoma. The CDR3 loop reads CASSFSNQPQHF. The CDR3 nucleotides read TGTGCCAGCAGCTTTAGTAATCAGCCCCAGCATTTT.